The 25 T cell receptor beta chains below come from one sample, sequenced in a study of T cell responses to AZD1222 COVID-19 vaccine. The repertoire was sequenced with immunoSEQ multiplex PCR; TCRdb's copy has only in-frame clones and lacks some. The table lists about 110,000 clones, around nine tenths of them singletons. Sample: peripheral blood, taken on day 0 of AZD1222 vaccination. The receptors derive from an adult in good health.

The CDR3 protein is CAWSVGGGRVHQPQHF. The CDR3 DNA follows: TGTGCCTGGAGTGTGGGAGGGGGACGGGTCCATCAGCCCCAGCATTTT. The V and J genes are TRBV30 and TRBJ1-5, with D possibly matching TRBD1 (6 bases). The CDR3 spans 16 residues. V lost 0 bases and J lost 5, with 17 bases in between. The germline V gene has CDR1 GTSNPN and CDR2 SVGIG (reference sequence).

The V and J genes are TRBV12-3 or TRBV12-4 and TRBJ2-7; the D is unclear. V was trimmed by 3 bases and J by 7 bases, leaving 10 bases between them. This CDR3 comprises 12 residues. The CDR3 is CASSLGPREQYV. The CDR3 region has the DNA TGTGCCAGCAGTTTGGGCCCGAGGGAGCAGTACGTC.

The rearrangement links TRBV7-3 to TRBJ2-3; no definite D call. Trimming cost V 0 bases and J 0 bases, with 7 bases left between them. Per germline, CDR1 SGHTA and CDR2 FQGTGA. This CDR3 has 15 residues. CDR3 sequence (DNA): TGTGCCAGCAGCTTAACGCCAAGCAGCACAGATACGCAGTATTTT. Translating gives CASSLTPSSTDTQYF.

V is TRBV29-1 and J is TRBJ1-3; 10 nucleotides agree with TRBD1. The V segment lost 6 bases and the J segment 3 bases; nucleotides outside the gene matches: 5. Germline V gene sequence: CDR1 SQVTM, CDR2 ANQGSEA. The CDR3 runs 14 residues. CDR3 nucleotide sequence: TGCAGCGTCGGACAGGGGGAGGGTGGAAACACCATATATTTT. This sequence encodes CSVGQGEGGNTIYF. The full variable domain, its missing parts supplied by reference TRBV29-1 and TRBJ1-3, is SAVISQKPSRDICQRGTSLTIQCQVDSQVTMMFWYRQQPGQSLTLIATANQGSEATYESGFVIDKFPISRPNLTFSTLTVSNMSPEDSSIYLCSVGQGEGGNTIYFGEGSWLTVV.

J is TRBJ2-5 and V is TRBV10-3; TRBD2 agrees at 10 bases. V lost 6 bases and J lost 10; bases outside the gene matches: 5. The CDR3 has 12 amino acids. Germline V gives CDR1 ENHRY, CDR2 SYGVKD. CDR3 in DNA: TGTGCCATCAGCGTAAGCGGGGGGGTCCAGTACTTC. Translated, it gives CAISVSGGVQYF.

This chain uses TRBV7-3 with TRBJ1-2; D is perhaps TRBD1 (6 bases). The CDR3 consists of 15 residues. V was pared by 6 bases and J by 4 bases, with 18 bases between. CDR1 is SGHTA, CDR2 FQGTGA, per germline. CDR3 residues: CASSRTGSNPYGYTF. CDR3 nucleotide sequence: TGTGCCAGCAGTAGAACAGGGTCGAACCCCTATGGCTACACCTTC.

This rearrangement joins TRBV15 to TRBJ2-7, with D perhaps TRBD1 (6 bases). Per germline, CDR1 LNHNV and CDR2 YYDKDF (reference sequence). V shed 1 base and J shed 6 bases, with 13 bases lying between them. The CDR3 is 14 amino acids. The CDR3 coding sequence is TGTGCCACCAGCAGAGTACTCCAGGGGAGCGAGCAGTACTTC. It is translated as CATSRVLQGSEQYF. The full variable domain, in which reference TRBV15 and TRBJ2-7 provide the parts outside the CDR3, is DAMVIQNPRYQVTQFGKPVTLSCSQTLNHNVMYWYQQKSSQAPKLLFHYYDKDFNNEADTPDNFQSRRPNTSFCFLDIRSPGLGDTAMYLCATSRVLQGSEQYFGPGTRLTVT.

This chain's CDR3 is CASRRLQGYEQYV. Here the CDR3 DNA reads TGTGCCAGCAGGCGGCTACAGGGGTACGAGCAGTACGTC. This chain uses TRBV5-6 with TRBJ2-7; 7 bases align to TRBD1. The CDR3 contains 13 residues. Germline V gene data show CDR1 as SGHDT and CDR2 as YYEEEE. V lost 5 bases to trimming and J lost 4 bases; unmatched junction nucleotides: 6.

The chain recombines TRBV12-3 or TRBV12-4 with TRBJ1-1; TRBD1 aligns across 11 bases. V lost 5 bases, J lost 8 bases, and 4 bases stayed unmatched. This CDR3 contains 13 residues. As DNA, the CDR3 is TGTGCCAGCAGTCCGGGACAGGGGGTGGAAGCTTTCTTT. Its protein product is CASSPGQGVEAFF.

J is TRBJ1-4 and V is TRBV30; perhaps TRBD1 as D (5 bases). This CDR3 has 16 amino acids. CDR1 GTSNPN and CDR2 SVGIG come from the germline V gene (reference sequence). Between the trimmed V and J ends, which lost 0 bases and 2 bases, there was a span of 13 bases. The CDR3 sequence: CAWSVGGAATNEKLFF. The DNA for the CDR3 is TGTGCCTGGAGTGTCGGCGGGGCTGCCACTAATGAAAAACTGTTTTTT.

V usage is TRBV7-8 and J usage is TRBJ2-2; 10 positions agree with TRBD1. The V gene end was trimmed by 5 bases and the J gene end by 4 bases; junction bases not matched to a gene: 10. Per the germline V gene, CDR1 is SGHVS and CDR2 is FQNEAQ. The CDR3 runs to 17 residues. The CDR3 DNA reads TGTGCCAGCAGCCCGGGGACAGGGGCCATAGCCACCGGGGAGCTGTTTTTT. Its translation is CASSPGTGAIATGELFF.

This chain uses TRBV2 with TRBJ2-7; TRBD2 might be the D (6 bases). With 6 bases removed from V and 2 bases from J, the gap between germline ends came to 11 bases. The CDR3 covers 13 residues. Germline V gene lookup returns CDR1 SNHLY and CDR2 FYNNEI. CDR3 in amino acids: CASSGGVTYEQYF. As DNA, the CDR3 is TGTGCCAGCAGCGGCGGGGTTACCTACGAGCAGTACTTC.

CDR3: CASSLSGGASGNTIYF. The CDR3, as DNA: TGTGCCAGCAGTTTATCTGGGGGGGCCTCTGGAAACACCATATATTTT. The V and J genes are TRBV28 and TRBJ1-3, with D possibly TRBD1 on 6 matching bases. The CDR3 is made up of 16 amino acids. The germline V gene has CDR1 MDHEN and CDR2 SYDVKM. V lost 1 base and J lost 0, with 10 bases in between.

This clone was observed a single time. The chain carries TRBV12-3 or TRBV12-4 and TRBJ1-2; D is perhaps TRBD1 (6 bases). The CDR3 loop spans 12 amino acids. Deletions cut 6 bases from V and 8 bases from J, with 13 bases between. CDR3 in amino acids: CASRGGAPGYTF. The CDR3 DNA follows: TGTGCCAGCAGGGGGGGGGCGCCCGGCTACACCTTC.

The chain carries TRBV6-2 or TRBV6-3 and TRBJ1-5; 8 bases fit TRBD1. The ends lost 7 bases at V and 4 bases at J; junction bases unmatched: 9. Germline CDR1 MNHEY, CDR2 SVGEGT. The CDR3 loop spans 15 amino acids. DNA of the CDR3: TGTGCCAGCACCCCTAGGACAGGGCGAAATCAGCCCCAGCATTTT. Protein sequence: CASTPRTGRNQPQHF.

The rearrangement joins TRBV7-3 to TRBJ2-1; 10 bases fit TRBD2. The CDR3 contains 13 residues. Germline CDR1 and CDR2: SGHTA and FQGTGA. Unmatched junction bases numbered 7, after V lost 3 bases and J lost 14 bases. CDR3 protein: CASSFSAGGTKFF. The CDR3 nucleotides read TGTGCCAGCAGCTTCTCAGCGGGAGGGACTAAGTTCTTC.

The CDR3 region is CASSPRTGENTEAFF. The CDR3 DNA follows: TGTGCCAGCTCACCCAGGACAGGGGAGAACACTGAAGCTTTCTTT. The chain carries TRBV18 and TRBJ1-1, with TRBD1 matching 9 bases. This CDR3 is built from 15 residues. The V gene's germline CDR1 is KGHSH and CDR2 LQKENI. The junction had 3 bases not matched to a gene; V was cut back by 3 bases and J by 1 base.

The chain has TRBV7-9 and TRBJ1-2; 8 nucleotides line up with TRBD1. Looked up from germline, CDR1 is SEHNR and CDR2 is FQNEAQ (reference sequence). The CDR3 runs to 15 residues. V dropped 5 bases and J dropped 5; count of bases not matched to a gene: 10. The chain's CDR3 is CASSLTGTGDYGYTF. The CDR3 nucleotides read TGTGCCAGCAGCCTCACCGGGACAGGAGATTATGGCTACACCTTC.

This clone came up once. The rearrangement joins TRBV7-7 to TRBJ1-3; D unresolved. The germline V gene encodes CDR1 SSHAT and CDR2 FNYEAQ (reference sequence). With 2 bases removed from V and 0 bases from J, the gap between germline ends came to 2 bases. This CDR3 contains 13 residues. CDR3 DNA sequence: TGTGCCAGCAGCTTAAGCTCTGGAAACACCATATATTTT. It encodes CASSLSSGNTIYF.

The rearrangement links TRBV28 to TRBJ1-3; maybe TRBD1 (6 bases). V lost 5 bases, J lost 2 bases, and 10 bases lay in between. Germline V gene sequence: CDR1 MDHEN, CDR2 SYDVKM. The CDR3 spans 14 residues. The CDR3 nucleotides read TGTGCCAGCAGTACAGGGACCCCTGGAAACACCATATATTTT. This codes for CASSTGTPGNTIYF.

The rearrangement uses TRBV25-1 and TRBJ1-1; TRBD1 matches at 8 bases. The CDR3 covers 15 residues. Germline lookup yields CDR1 MGHDK and CDR2 SYGVNS. Trimming removed 3 bases from V and 1 base from J; junction bases left unmatched: 4. The CDR3 region is CASSEIGQGNTEAFF. CDR3 sequence (DNA): TGTGCCAGCAGTGAGATTGGACAGGGGAACACTGAAGCTTTCTTT.

The chain is built from TRBV7-2 and TRBJ2-2; tentative D call: TRBD1 (6 bases). The V gene's germline CDR1 is SGHTA and CDR2 FQGNSA. The CDR3 length is 14 residues. Trimming shortened V by 7 bases and J by 7 bases, and 16 bases separated the two germline ends. Here the CDR3 DNA reads TGTGCCAGCAACCGACAGGCACCCGGCGGGGAGCTGTTTTTT. This codes for CASNRQAPGGELFF.

The chain couples TRBV7-9 to TRBJ1-3; a weak D match, TRBD1 (5 bases). This CDR3 is built from 14 residues. The ends were cut back, 7 bases at V and 6 bases at J, with 16 bases in the middle. The germline V gene encodes CDR1 SEHNR and CDR2 FQNEAQ (reference sequence). The CDR3 DNA is TGTGCCAGCACCATGATGGGGGTGGCAAACACCATATATTTT. Protein product: CASTMMGVANTIYF.

This chain uses TRBV18 with TRBJ1-3; unclear D gene. Trimming cost V 8 bases and J 8 bases, with 7 bases left between them. CDR1 is KGHSH, CDR2 LQKENI, per germline. The CDR3 has 10 amino acids. CDR3 amino acids: CASRLDTIYF. In DNA form, the CDR3 reads TGTGCCAGCCGACTAGACACCATATATTTT. Using reference TRBV18 and TRBJ1-3 for the parts outside the CDR3, the full variable domain is NAGVMQNPRHLVRRRGQEARLRCSPMKGHSHVYWYRQLPEEGLKFMVYLQKENIIDESGMPKERFSAEFPKEGPSILRIQQVVRGDSAAYFCASRLDTIYFGEGSWLTVV.

The CDR3 bases are TGTGCCAGCAGTCCGGCCGGACTAGCGACGGGGGAGCAGTACTTC. It encodes CASSPAGLATGEQYF. This chain uses TRBV27 with TRBJ2-7; 9 bases are shared with TRBD2. Trimming cost V 5 bases and J 7 bases; bases outside gene matches: 12. In germline, CDR1 is MNHEY, CDR2 SMNVEV (reference sequence). The CDR3 runs 15 residues.